A selection of T cell receptor beta chains follows, all from one sample in a study of T cell responses to AZD1222 COVID-19 vaccine. Clones were read by immunoSEQ multiplex PCR, and TCRdb kept only the in-frame ones, dropping some. This table holds 130,000 to 150,000 clones, more than 85% found once. This sample comprised peripheral blood, obtained on day 0 of AZD1222 vaccination. These receptors came from an adult in good health. Each CDR3 is given with its conserved first and last residue. D genes are given only for firm matches. A clone size is listed for some rows: how often the clone was seen (once, few, many), or a class if it is expanded.

.	.	TRBV10-3	TRBJ2-7	TGTGCCATCAGTGGTAGCGGAGGTCCCTACGAGCAGTACTTC	CAISGSGGPYEQYF
.	.	TRBV21-1	TRBJ1-2	TGTGCCAGCAGCAAAGACGCCAGATCGATCGGCTATGGCTACACCTTC	CASSKDARSIGYGYTF
TRBD1	.	TRBV25-1	TRBJ1-1	TGTGCCACCAATACAGGGGACACTGAAGCTTTCTTT	CATNTGDTEAFF
.	.	TRBV7-8	TRBJ1-5	TGTGCCAGCAGCTTAGAAGGGAAGGATCAGCCCCAGCATTTT	CASSLEGKDQPQHF
TRBD1	.	TRBV7-8	TRBJ1-3	TGTGCCAGCAGCTTACCAGGGGGAGGAAACACCATATATTTT	CASSLPGGGNTIYF
.	.	TRBV6-5	TRBJ1-1	TGTGCCAGCAGCCCAGGGGTTTGGGCTGAAGCTTTCTTT	CASSPGVWAEAFF
TRBD2	.	TRBV7-2	TRBJ2-1	TGTGCCAGCAGCTTAGCCTATAGCGGGGGTTACAATGAGCAGTTCTTC	CASSLAYSGGYNEQFF
.	.	TRBV5-1	TRBJ2-5	TGCGCCAGCAGCTTGGCCGCGATAGACCAAGAGACCCAGTACTTC	CASSLAAIDQETQYF
.	once	TRBV11-2	TRBJ1-1	TGTGCCAGCAGCTTATTTGGGCAGGGTCGCGGCACTGAAGCTTTCTTT	CASSLFGQGRGTEAFF
TRBD1	.	TRBV13	TRBJ2-7	TGTGCCAGCAGCGACGCTAGGGACAGGGGGAACTACGAGCAGTACTTC	CASSDARDRGNYEQYF
.	.	TRBV11-1	TRBJ1-2	TGTGCCAGCAGCTCTAGGACAGCTTATGGCTACACCTTC	CASSSRTAYGYTF
.	.	TRBV5-6	TRBJ2-5	TGTGCCAGCAGCTTGAACACGGGCGGGTCCCAAGAGACCCAGTACTTC	CASSLNTGGSQETQYF
.	.	TRBV7-8	TRBJ2-7	TGTGCCAGCAGCCTGGATGGGGGGAGCGAGCAGTACTTC	CASSLDGGSEQYF
TRBD1	.	TRBV19	TRBJ1-5	TGTGCCAGTAGTATGAGGGGACAGGCATATAGCAATCAGCCCCAGCATTTT	CASSMRGQAYSNQPQHF
.	.	TRBV3-1/TRBV3-2	TRBJ1-2	TGTGCCAGCAGCCAAGTTCGGCAGGGCGACTATGGCTACACCTTC	CASSQVRQGDYGYTF
.	.	TRBV18	TRBJ2-7	TGTGCCAGCTCACCGACTAGTACGAACGAGCAGTACTTC	CASSPTSTNEQYF
.	.	TRBV6-6	TRBJ2-2	TGTGCCAGCAGTTACTCGTCCAGTTACCTCACCGGGGAGCTGTTTTTT	CASSYSSSYLTGELFF
.	.	TRBV7-3	TRBJ2-1	TGTGCCAGCAGCCCATCGACAGGAGGAAAGCAGTTCTTC	CASSPSTGGKQFF
.	.	TRBV2	TRBJ2-7	TGTGCCAGCAGTGAAAGTCCCGGCCACGAGCAGTACTTC	CASSESPGHEQYF
.	.	TRBV6-5	TRBJ2-1	TGTGCCAGCAGGGGACCGAGCTCCTACAATGAGCAGTTCTTC	CASRGPSSYNEQFF
.	.	TRBV14	TRBJ1-1	TGTGCCAGCAGCCAACGGACAGCCCTGGGGACTGAAGCTTTCTTT	CASSQRTALGTEAFF
TRBD2	.	TRBV11-2	TRBJ2-7	TGTGCCAGCAGCTTAGAAGTCGGGGGGGCCTACGAGCAGTACTTC	CASSLEVGGAYEQYF
.	.	TRBV6-5	TRBJ1-1	TGTGCCAGCAGTTACGGGGGTATAAGGAACACTGAAGCTTTCTTT	CASSYGGIRNTEAFF
.	once	TRBV5-4	TRBJ1-1	TGTGCCAGCAGCTTGGGGGGAAGGTCTGAAGCTTTCTTT	CASSLGGRSEAFF
.	.	TRBV5-5	TRBJ1-1	TGTGCCAGCAGCTTGGTTCCAGGGACTGAAGCTTTCTTT	CASSLVPGTEAFF
.	.	TRBV3-1/TRBV3-2	TRBJ2-7	TGTGCCAGCAGCCAAAACAGGGTCGGCGAGCAGTACTTC	CASSQNRVGEQYF
TRBD1	.	TRBV6-5	TRBJ1-1	TGTGCCAGCAGGGGCCAGGGGGATCTCACTGAAGCTTTCTTT	CASRGQGDLTEAFF
.	.	TRBV27	TRBJ2-7	TGTGCCAGCAGTCCCGGACAGACCATATACGAGCAGTACTTC	CASSPGQTIYEQYF
.	.	TRBV23-1	TRBJ2-7	TGCGCCAGCAGTCAATCGGGAGAAGCCTACGAGCAGTACTTC	CASSQSGEAYEQYF
.	.	TRBV2	TRBJ1-3	TGTGCCAGCAGTGACCAAGGGGGTACTGGAAACACCATATATTTT	CASSDQGGTGNTIYF
.	.	TRBV19	TRBJ2-7	TGTGCCAGTAGTCCCCCCGGGAGCTACGAGCAGTACTTC	CASSPPGSYEQYF
.	.	TRBV7-9	TRBJ1-6	TGTGCCAGCGGGGAGGGCAACCCAGGAGGAAATTCACCCCTCCACTTT	CASGEGNPGGNSPLHF
.	.	TRBV6-4	TRBJ1-2	TGTGCCAGCAGAGCTATACAGGGAATAGGTGGCTACACCTTC	CASRAIQGIGGYTF
.	.	TRBV7-9	TRBJ1-1	TGTGCCAGCACCAAGACCGGGGGAGCTGAAGCTTTCTTT	CASTKTGGAEAFF
.	.	TRBV5-1	TRBJ1-1	TGCGCCAGCACGGCCTTGAACACTGAAGCTTTCTTT	CASTALNTEAFF
TRBD1	.	TRBV24-1	TRBJ1-2	TGTGCCACCAGTGAAGGGACAGGGGGCGGCTACACCTTC	CATSEGTGGGYTF
.	.	TRBV3-1/TRBV3-2	TRBJ1-1	TGTGCCAGCAGCCTAAAGACCGGCCCGCCTGAAGCTTTCTTT	CASSLKTGPPEAFF
TRBD1	.	TRBV6-6	TRBJ2-5	TGTGCCAGCAGTTCCCAGGGGGCTACGGGTGTTAAGACCCAGTACTTC	CASSSQGATGVKTQYF
.	.	TRBV2	TRBJ1-3	TGTGCCAGCAGTGATACGGGGTTAGTGTTCTCTGGAAACACCATATATTTT	CASSDTGLVFSGNTIYF
.	few	TRBV6-5	TRBJ1-1	TGTGCCAGCATTCTAAGGGGTCTTACAGGTGAAGCTTTCTTT	CASILRGLTGEAFF
TRBD1	.	TRBV9	TRBJ2-7	TGTGCCAGCAGCGCCTCCTGGGACAGGGGGCCCGAGCAGTACTTC	CASSASWDRGPEQYF
TRBD1	.	TRBV19	TRBJ2-7	TGTGCCAGTAGTATAGGGACAGGGGAGGCCTACGAGCAGTACTTC	CASSIGTGEAYEQYF
TRBD1	.	TRBV25-1	TRBJ1-2	TGTGCCAGCAGAGGGGGCGATATAGACTATGGCTACACCTTC	CASRGGDIDYGYTF
.	once	TRBV2	TRBJ1-4	TGTGCCAGCACCCTGGACAGTGAAAAACTGTTTTTT	CASTLDSEKLFF
.	.	TRBV5-6	TRBJ1-6	TGTGCCAGCACCTTCTTGGGGAGCGAGAATTCACCCCTCCACTTT	CASTFLGSENSPLHF
.	.	TRBV6-4	TRBJ2-7	TGTGCCAGCAGCCCCAAGCGTCTGCGGGGTAGCTCCTACGAGCAGTACTTC	CASSPKRLRGSSYEQYF
.	.	TRBV19	TRBJ1-5	TGTGCCACCAGGCGGGGGTTCAATCAGCCCCAGCATTTT	CATRRGFNQPQHF
TRBD1	.	TRBV5-4	TRBJ2-7	TGTGCCAGCAGCCATGGGGACAGTACCTACGAGCAGTACTTC	CASSHGDSTYEQYF
TRBD1	.	TRBV12-5	TRBJ2-7	TGTGCTAGTGGTTCCGGACAGGGGTACTACGAGCAGTACTTC	CASGSGQGYYEQYF
TRBD1	.	TRBV5-1	TRBJ1-2	TGCGCCAGCAGCTCGAACCGACAGGGGTATAACTATGGCTACACCTTC	CASSSNRQGYNYGYTF
TRBD1	.	TRBV7-2	TRBJ2-3	TGTGCCAGCAGCTTAGGGGGACAGAGCACAGATACGCAGTATTTT	CASSLGGQSTDTQYF
.	.	TRBV9	TRBJ1-5	TGTGCCAGCAGCGTAGGAGGTGACAATCAGCCCCAGCATTTT	CASSVGGDNQPQHF
.	.	TRBV6-5	TRBJ2-7	TGTGCCAGCAGTTACGGTTCTCTCTACGAGCAGTACTTC	CASSYGSLYEQYF
.	.	TRBV6-5	TRBJ2-3	TGTGCCAGCAGCGGAGTTTCAGGGAGAGATACGCAGTATTTT	CASSGVSGRDTQYF
.	.	TRBV2	TRBJ1-1	TGTGCCAGCATTGGTGGCCTGAACACTGAAGCTTTCTTT	CASIGGLNTEAFF
TRBD2	.	TRBV6-2/TRBV6-3	TRBJ2-2	TGTGCCAGCAGTTTACTAGCGTCGAACACCGGGGAGCTGTTTTTT	CASSLLASNTGELFF
.	.	TRBV2	TRBJ2-7	TGTGCCAGCACCACCCAAGGGAGGTACGAGCAGTACTTC	CASTTQGRYEQYF